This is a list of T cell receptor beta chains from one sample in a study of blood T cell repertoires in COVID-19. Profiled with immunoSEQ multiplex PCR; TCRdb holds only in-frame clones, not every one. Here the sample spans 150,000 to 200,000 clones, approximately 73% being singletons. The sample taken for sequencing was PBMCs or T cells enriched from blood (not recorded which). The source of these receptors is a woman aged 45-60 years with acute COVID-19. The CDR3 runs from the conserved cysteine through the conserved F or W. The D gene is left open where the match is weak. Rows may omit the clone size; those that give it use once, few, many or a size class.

DNA: TGTGCCAGCAGCCTCCTAACCCAAGAGACCCAGTACTTC
CDR3: CASSLLTQETQYF
length: 13
size: NA
V: TRBV25-1
J: TRBJ2-5
D: NA

DNA: TGTGCCAGCAGTTACCGTGAGGGTGGCTACACCTTC
CDR3: CASSYREGGYTF
length: 12
size: NA
V: TRBV6-5
J: TRBJ1-2
D: NA

DNA: TGTGCCAGCAGTGAGACTAGCGGGGGGGCCGATACGCAGTATTTT
CDR3: CASSETSGGADTQYF
length: 15
size: NA
V: TRBV6-6
J: TRBJ2-3
D: TRBD2

DNA: TGCAGCGTTGATATAGGACAGGGGCAGGGGGATGAGCAGTTCTTC
CDR3: CSVDIGQGQGDEQFF
length: 15
size: few
V: TRBV29-1
J: TRBJ2-1
D: TRBD1

DNA: TGCGCCAGCAGCTTGGGAGCTAGCGGGGGGTGGGATGAGCAGTTCTTC
CDR3: CASSLGASGGWDEQFF
length: 16
size: once
V: TRBV5-1
J: TRBJ2-1
D: TRBD2

DNA: TGTGCCAGTGACGGCGGGTCTGGGGCCAACGTCCTGACTTTC
CDR3: CASDGGSGANVLTF
length: 14
size: NA
V: TRBV19
J: TRBJ2-6
D: NA

DNA: TGTGCCAGCAGTTCCTCCGGGGGGCTGGTCGCCGGGGAGCTGTTTTTT
CDR3: CASSSSGGLVAGELFF
length: 16
size: NA
V: TRBV28
J: TRBJ2-2
D: NA

DNA: TGTGCCAGCTCACCACCGGGGGGACCCATATACTATGGCTACACCTTC
CDR3: CASSPPGGPIYYGYTF
length: 16
size: few
V: TRBV18
J: TRBJ1-2
D: NA

DNA: TGTGCCTGGGACACTAGCACAGATACGCAGTATTTT
CDR3: CAWDTSTDTQYF
length: 12
size: few
V: TRBV30
J: TRBJ2-3
D: NA

DNA: TGTGCCAGTAGTATTTGGGACAGGGGCTCCTATGGCTACACCTTC
CDR3: CASSIWDRGSYGYTF
length: 15
size: NA
V: TRBV19
J: TRBJ1-2
D: TRBD1

DNA: TGTGCCAGTAGTACCACAGGGGGCTACACTGAAGCTTTCTTT
CDR3: CASSTTGGYTEAFF
length: 14
size: NA
V: TRBV19
J: TRBJ1-1
D: TRBD1

DNA: TGCGCCAGCAGCCCCAGGGCGGGGGGGGATGAGCAGTTCTTC
CDR3: CASSPRAGGDEQFF
length: 14
size: NA
V: TRBV5-1
J: TRBJ2-1
D: TRBD2

DNA: TGTGCCAGCAGTTTATGGACGGGACAGGAGCAGAACACTGAAGCTTTCTTT
CDR3: CASSLWTGQEQNTEAFF
length: 17
size: few
V: TRBV28
J: TRBJ1-1
D: TRBD1

DNA: TGTGCCACCTCTATGGGGGGACCTCAAACGCCCCAGCATTTT
CDR3: CATSMGGPQTPQHF
length: 14
size: NA
V: TRBV6-5
J: TRBJ1-5
D: NA

DNA: TGTGCCAGCAGCATACGGGGACAGACTAATGAAAAACTGTTTTTT
CDR3: CASSIRGQTNEKLFF
length: 15
size: NA
V: TRBV7-8
J: TRBJ1-4
D: TRBD1

DNA: TGTGCCAGCAGTTTAGAGAGCGGAGCCAAAAACATTCAGTACTTC
CDR3: CASSLESGAKNIQYF
length: 15
size: NA
V: TRBV28
J: TRBJ2-4
D: NA

DNA: TGTGCCAGCTCGACGGGGGGGCCAGTCGGCTACACCTTC
CDR3: CASSTGGPVGYTF
length: 13
size: NA
V: TRBV5-6
J: TRBJ1-2
D: NA

DNA: TGTGCCAGCAGCCGACTAGCGGGCACAGATACGCAGTATTTT
CDR3: CASSRLAGTDTQYF
length: 14
size: few
V: TRBV6-5
J: TRBJ2-3
D: TRBD2

DNA: TGTGCCAGCAGTGGAGGATTTCAGTACTTC
CDR3: CASSGGFQYF
length: 10
size: NA
V: TRBV6-4
J: TRBJ2-4
D: NA

DNA: TGTGCCTGGAGTGTACGGGGGGGGTCCAATGAAAAACTGTTTTTT
CDR3: CAWSVRGGSNEKLFF
length: 15
size: NA
V: TRBV30
J: TRBJ1-4
D: NA

DNA: TGTGCCAGCAGCAGGTTCGGGGAGCTGTTTTTT
CDR3: CASSRFGELFF
length: 11
size: NA
V: TRBV28
J: TRBJ2-2
D: NA

DNA: TGTGCCAGCAGCCTCGTGACAGGGGCTGAAAAACTGTTTTTT
CDR3: CASSLVTGAEKLFF
length: 14
size: once
V: TRBV3-1/TRBV3-2
J: TRBJ1-4
D: TRBD1

DNA: TGTGCCAGCATCTCCCCCCACCCAGGGTACGCTGGAAACACCATATATTTT
CDR3: CASISPHPGYAGNTIYF
length: 17
size: few
V: TRBV28
J: TRBJ1-3
D: NA

DNA: TGCAGCGTTTGGACAGGGAGAATGATGAACACTGAAGCTTTCTTT
CDR3: CSVWTGRMMNTEAFF
length: 15
size: NA
V: TRBV29-1
J: TRBJ1-1
D: TRBD1

DNA: TGTGCCAGCAGCCAGGGGGATAGCAATCAGCCCCAGCATTTT
CDR3: CASSQGDSNQPQHF
length: 14
size: NA
V: TRBV7-2
J: TRBJ1-5
D: TRBD1

DNA: TGTGCCATTCCGTCCCCGGAGGAGGGCTACACCTTC
CDR3: CAIPSPEEGYTF
length: 12
size: NA
V: TRBV28
J: TRBJ1-2
D: NA

DNA: TGTGCCAGCAGCCCAGGCCGGACATACCAAGAGACCCAGTACTTC
CDR3: CASSPGRTYQETQYF
length: 15
size: NA
V: TRBV11-1
J: TRBJ2-5
D: NA

DNA: TGTGCCAGCAGCCCCCGGGGAGGGAGGACTGAAGCTTTCTTT
CDR3: CASSPRGGRTEAFF
length: 14
size: NA
V: TRBV3-1/TRBV3-2
J: TRBJ1-1
D: NA

DNA: TGTGCCAGCAGTGACTCTAGCGGGGGCACAGATACGCAGTATTTT
CDR3: CASSDSSGGTDTQYF
length: 15
size: many
V: TRBV6-4
J: TRBJ2-3
D: TRBD2

DNA: TGCAGTGCTACTGACCCTAGCATTCAGTACTTC
CDR3: CSATDPSIQYF
length: 11
size: NA
V: TRBV20-1
J: TRBJ2-4
D: NA

DNA: TGCGCCAGCAGCCCCGGGACAGGGGAATGGGAGACCCAGTACTTC
CDR3: CASSPGTGEWETQYF
length: 15
size: few
V: TRBV4-1
J: TRBJ2-5
D: TRBD1

DNA: TGTGCCAGTAGTATATCCGGACTAGCGGGGGTCTACAATGAGCAGTTCTTC
CDR3: CASSISGLAGVYNEQFF
length: 17
size: NA
V: TRBV19
J: TRBJ2-1
D: TRBD2

DNA: TGTGCCAGCAGCTTGACGGACAGAACAGATACGCAGTATTTT
CDR3: CASSLTDRTDTQYF
length: 14
size: NA
V: TRBV5-8
J: TRBJ2-3
D: NA

DNA: TGTGCCAGCACCGTTACAGGGAACACTGAAGCTTTCTTT
CDR3: CASTVTGNTEAFF
length: 13
size: NA
V: TRBV7-8
J: TRBJ1-1
D: NA

DNA: TGTGCCAGCAGCCCCGAGCGGGAGGGGGCCAACGTCCTGACTTTC
CDR3: CASSPEREGANVLTF
length: 15
size: once
V: TRBV11-1
J: TRBJ2-6
D: TRBD2

DNA: TGTGCCAGCGCCGGGACAGGGAGTACTGAAGCTTTCTTT
CDR3: CASAGTGSTEAFF
length: 13
size: NA
V: TRBV6-5
J: TRBJ1-1
D: TRBD1

DNA: TGTGCCAGCAGTGAGGATCCCTTCGCGGGAGGGTCCAACGTCCTGACTTTC
CDR3: CASSEDPFAGGSNVLTF
length: 17
size: NA
V: TRBV6-1
J: TRBJ2-6
D: TRBD2

DNA: TGTGCCAGCAGTCCCGGGGACAGGGCCCACTCTGGAAACACCATATATTTT
CDR3: CASSPGDRAHSGNTIYF
length: 17
size: NA
V: TRBV28
J: TRBJ1-3
D: TRBD1

DNA: TGCGCCAGCAGCCAAGCGAGATGGGAGACCCAGTACTTC
CDR3: CASSQARWETQYF
length: 13
size: NA
V: TRBV4-1
J: TRBJ2-5
D: NA

DNA: TGTGCCAGCAGCGGCGCAAGCTCTGGAAACACCATATATTTT
CDR3: CASSGASSGNTIYF
length: 14
size: NA
V: TRBV9
J: TRBJ1-3
D: NA

DNA: TGTGCCAGCAGCAAAAGGAGAAACAGGGTCGTCTTTGGAAACACCATATATTTT
CDR3: CASSKRRNRVVFGNTIYF
length: 18
size: NA
V: TRBV21-1
J: TRBJ1-3
D: NA

DNA: TGCGCCAGCAGTGACCCAGGGGCCCATGAAAAACTGTTTTTT
CDR3: CASSDPGAHEKLFF
length: 14
size: NA
V: TRBV10-2
J: TRBJ1-4
D: NA

DNA: TGTGCCAGCAGCTTAGTTACAGGGCCCTCCTACAATGAGCAGTTCTTC
CDR3: CASSLVTGPSYNEQFF
length: 16
size: NA
V: TRBV7-9
J: TRBJ2-1
D: NA

DNA: TGTGCCAGCAGCATGCAGGGGGCGAATTCACCCCTCCACTTT
CDR3: CASSMQGANSPLHF
length: 14
size: few
V: TRBV6-4
J: TRBJ1-6
D: TRBD1

DNA: TGCGCCAGCAGCCAAGGACTAGCGGGGGCGAGCACCGGGGAGCTGTTTTTT
CDR3: CASSQGLAGASTGELFF
length: 17
size: NA
V: TRBV4-3
J: TRBJ2-2
D: TRBD2

DNA: TGTGCCAGCAGAGCGGGACTAGCGGGGAACTACAATGAGCAGTTCTTC
CDR3: CASRAGLAGNYNEQFF
length: 16
size: NA
V: TRBV2
J: TRBJ2-1
D: TRBD2

DNA: TGTGCCAGCAGCTTGGATACAGGGGACTATGGCTACACCTTC
CDR3: CASSLDTGDYGYTF
length: 14
size: once
V: TRBV5-4
J: TRBJ1-2
D: TRBD1

DNA: TGTGCCAGCAGTTCCGGTTACACAGATACGCAGTATTTT
CDR3: CASSSGYTDTQYF
length: 13
size: few
V: TRBV28
J: TRBJ2-3
D: NA

DNA: TGTGCCAGCAGTCTCAACTATGGCTACACCTTC
CDR3: CASSLNYGYTF
length: 11
size: NA
V: TRBV6-2/TRBV6-3
J: TRBJ1-2
D: NA

DNA: TGTGCCAGCAGCTTAGCGCCAGGGTCCCAAGAGACCCAGTACTTC
CDR3: CASSLAPGSQETQYF
length: 15
size: NA
V: TRBV7-6
J: TRBJ2-5
D: NA

DNA: TGTGCCAGCAGAGGTGTGGGGGGAAAAGAGACCCAGTACTTC
CDR3: CASRGVGGKETQYF
length: 14
size: NA
V: TRBV9
J: TRBJ2-5
D: NA

DNA: TGTGCCAGCAGCCAACAGACAGGGAACTATGGCTACACCTTC
CDR3: CASSQQTGNYGYTF
length: 14
size: NA
V: TRBV5-5
J: TRBJ1-2
D: TRBD1

DNA: TGTGCCAGCAGATCGGGACAGGGGGCCGATGGCTACACCTTC
CDR3: CASRSGQGADGYTF
length: 14
size: NA
V: TRBV6-5
J: TRBJ1-2
D: TRBD1

DNA: TGTGCCAGCAGCTCATCTAGAGCAGAAGATAGCAATCAGCCCCAGCATTTT
CDR3: CASSSSRAEDSNQPQHF
length: 17
size: NA
V: TRBV28
J: TRBJ1-5
D: NA

DNA: TGTGCCAGCAGCGAGAGAGGGGGAAGCTCCTACAATGAGCAGTTCTTC
CDR3: CASSERGGSSYNEQFF
length: 16
size: NA
V: TRBV9
J: TRBJ2-1
D: NA

DNA: TGTGCCAGTACCCCGAGACAGGGGGGGGCTGGGGCCAACGTCCTGACTTTC
CDR3: CASTPRQGGAGANVLTF
length: 17
size: NA
V: TRBV19
J: TRBJ2-6
D: TRBD1

DNA: TGTGCCAGCAGTAAGCCGGGACAGTCCTACAATGAGCAGTTCTTC
CDR3: CASSKPGQSYNEQFF
length: 15
size: NA
V: TRBV6-5
J: TRBJ2-1
D: TRBD1

DNA: TGTGCCAGCAGTTTATCGGGGACAGGGTCCGGGGAGCTGTTTTTT
CDR3: CASSLSGTGSGELFF
length: 15
size: few
V: TRBV28
J: TRBJ2-2
D: TRBD1

DNA: TGTGCCAGTATGAGGTTGGGAGAGGCCCTCCACTTT
CDR3: CASMRLGEALHF
length: 12
size: NA
V: TRBV19
J: TRBJ1-6
D: NA